This T cell receptor (beta chain) is drawn from a study of PD-L1 blockade in urothelial cancer. Germline V gene data show CDR1 as GTSNPN and CDR2 as SVGIG (reference sequence). This CDR3 contains 14 residues. Trimming cost V 5 bases and J 7 bases, with 18 bases left between them. The time point denotes: peripheral blood 6 weeks after treatment start. This table comes from immunoSEQ multiplex PCR, and its TCRdb copy is limited to in-frame clones, with some not included. The sample yields tens of thousands of clones, about 85% seen once. The input for sequencing was PBMCs, taken around atezolizumab (anti-PD-L1) treatment. This TCR came from a man in his forties or fifties with urothelial cancer. The rearrangement links TRBV30 to TRBJ2-1; D may be TRBD1 (6 bases). The CDR3 reads CAWVRRGAANEQFF. The CDR3 nucleotides read TGTGCCTGGGTCCGCAGGGGCGCTGCGAATGAGCAGTTCTTC.